The rows below give T cell receptor beta chains drawn from one sample of a study of T cells in Graves' hyperthyroidism and ophthalmopathy. MiXCR was run by TCRdb on the multiplex PCR reads, yielding one entry per CDR3 protein. The sample records approximately 570,000 distinct CDR3 sequences, 20% being singletons. Sequenced: blood. Receptors were obtained from a man in his forties with Graves' ophthalmopathy. CDR3s include the opening cysteine and the closing phenylalanine or tryptophan. Each record gives: CDR3 protein, CDR3 DNA, V gene, J gene, D gene, clone size. A D gene is named only where the DNA matches it firmly. The size entry is marked missing in some rows and otherwise reads once, few, many or a size class.

CASSQGLRIILAGELFF	TGTGCCAGCAGCCAAGGTCTCAGGATTATTCTGGCCGGGGAGCTGTTTTTT	TRBV12-3/TRBV12-4	TRBJ2-2	NA	NA
CASSENTGQTSSYEQYF	TGCGCCAGCAGTGAGAATACTGGGCAGACCAGCTCCTACGAGCAGTACTTC	TRBV10-2	TRBJ2-7	NA	NA
CASSGTGAATQHF	TGTGCCAGCAGTGGGACAGGGGCCGCGACACAGCATTTT	TRBV12-3/TRBV12-4	TRBJ1-5	TRBD1	many
CASSLEWPRDRNTDTQYF	TGCGCCAGCAGCTTGGAATGGCCACGGGACAGAAACACAGATACGCAGTATTTT	TRBV5-1	TRBJ2-3	TRBD1	many
CASSQDRGLVNEQFF	TGCGCCAGCAGCCAAGATAGGGGGCTAGTCAATGAGCAGTTCTTC	TRBV4-1	TRBJ2-1	TRBD1	NA
CASRLRDRSYNEQFF	TGTGCCAGCAGGCTCCGGGACAGGTCCTACAATGAGCAGTTCTTC	TRBV7-2	TRBJ2-1	TRBD1	many
CASSYGSAMNQPQHF	TGTGCCAGCAGTTACGGGTCGGCGATGAATCAGCCCCAGCATTTT	TRBV6-5	TRBJ1-5	NA	NA
CAGSYNRLETQYF	TGTGCCGGCAGTTATAATAGGTTGGAGACCCAGTACTTC	TRBV6-9	TRBJ2-5	NA	NA
CASSLGVAVRDEQFF	TGTGCCAGCAGCTTGGGGGTAGCGGTAAGGGATGAGCAGTTCTTC	TRBV11-2	TRBJ2-1	NA	NA
CASSQNGGYGYTF	TGTGCCAGCAGCCAAAACGGGGGCTATGGCTACACCTTC	TRBV7-2	TRBJ1-2	NA	many
CASSLEFSTGTVSYEQYF	TGCGCCAGCAGCTTGGAGTTTAGCACCGGGACAGTAAGCTACGAGCAGTACTTC	TRBV5-1	TRBJ2-7	TRBD1	many
CASSFTSDQPQHF	TGTGCCAGCAGCTTTACCTCGGATCAGCCCCAGCATTTT	TRBV3-1	TRBJ1-5	NA	many
CASSEMTDTQYF	TGTGCCAGCAGTGAAATGACAGATACGCAGTATTTT	TRBV2	TRBJ2-3	NA	many
CASETGLSNQPQHF	TGTGCCAGTGAGACAGGGTTGAGCAATCAGCCCCAGCATTTT	TRBV28	TRBJ1-5	TRBD1	few
CASSPTGGSGNTIYF	TGTGCCAGCTCACCAACAGGTGGCTCTGGAAACACCATATATTTT	TRBV18	TRBJ1-3	NA	NA